This T cell receptor beta chain was sequenced in a study of radiotherapy plus CTLA-4 blockade in lung cancer. The data were produced by immunoSEQ multiplex PCR, yet TCRdb's version contains in-frame clones alone and is incomplete. The sample records tens of thousands of clones, around nine tenths being singletons. This CDR3 is 13 amino acids long. Germline V gene lookup returns CDR1 SGHVS and CDR2 FQNEAQ. This chain uses TRBV7-8 with TRBJ2-5; weak D call: TRBD2 (5 bases). The end of the DNA aligns better with TRBJ2-7, so the J call may be wrong. The clonotype originates from a human donor with non-small cell lung cancer whose response to radiotherapy plus ipilimumab could not be evaluated. Source: peripheral blood, taken from a patient treated with radiotherapy plus ipilimumab. Here the CDR3 DNA reads TGTGCCAGCAGCTTAGCAATGCGGGCCGAGCAGTACTTC. This translates into CASSLAMRAEQYF.